This entry concerns a single TCR beta chain. Clones were read by immunoSEQ multiplex PCR, and TCRdb kept only the in-frame ones, dropping some. The table has about 140,000 clones, 75% to 90% seen once. The sample comes from a study of blood T cell repertoires in COVID-19. The wider study: Spain, Italy and the United States supplied samples that represented acute and convalescent COVID-19.

The CDR3 length is 14 residues. The germline CDR1 and CDR2 sequences are SGHRS and YFSETQ. Between the trimmed V and J ends, which lost 3 bases and 5 bases, there was a span of 14 bases. The source of this sequence is an elderly woman with acute or convalescent COVID-19. The sequencing input was peripheral blood. The chain uses TRBV5-1 and TRBJ2-5; perhaps TRBD1 as D (5 bases). CDR3 in amino acids: CASSWGDFGETQYF. Here the CDR3 DNA reads TGCGCCAGCAGCTGGGGCGATTTCGGGGAGACCCAGTACTTC.